The clone carrying this TCR beta chain was counted between two and nine times. The CDR3 is 14 amino acids. V shed 5 bases and J 4 bases; nucleotides not matched to a gene: 8. The germline V gene has CDR1 MNHEY and CDR2 SMNVEV (reference sequence). TCRdb called the reads again in MiXCR, with one record for every CDR3 protein. The repertoire holds 600,000 to 800,000 distinct CDR3 sequences, with around 24% as singletons. The data originate from a study of T cell repertoires in cytomegalovirus infection. Sequenced: CD8+ T cells from PBMCs. The receptor was isolated from a human donor in good health (CMV status not recorded). Some clones in this sample may be carry-over from other donors' samples. This rearrangement joins TRBV27 to TRBJ2-7; 7 bases align to TRBD1. DNA of the CDR3: TGTGCCAGCAGTCATGGGACAGACGGGTACGAGCAGTACTTC. This translates into CASSHGTDGYEQYF.